The subject of this entry is one TCR beta chain. As yet, its antigen is unknown. This sample is part of a study of T-cell memory formation after mild COVID-19. Study-wide points: Among clones contracting day 15 to 85, CD4/CD8 was balanced, whereas later expanders leaned CD4+.

In TCRdb, the 5' RACE reads were re-called with MiXCR into one record per CDR3 protein. Among 85,000 to 130,000 distinct CDR3 sequences, approximately 15% were seen once, and the ten largest hold roughly 27%. The clonotype comes from an adult woman who had mild COVID-19 (a few samples of this study predate the infection). Cell type and time point are not known. Sequences were obtained from PBMCs or a T cell subset sorted from them (not recorded which).

CDR3 coding DNA: TGCGCCAGCAGCCCGCTAGCGGGGATAGATACGCAGTATTTT. Its translation: CASSPLAGIDTQYF. The chain uses TRBV4-1 and TRBJ2-3; 9 nucleotides line up with TRBD2. Looked up from germline, CDR1 is MGHRA and CDR2 is YSYEKL. This CDR3 comprises 14 residues. V lost 4 bases, J lost 5 bases, and 4 bases stayed unmatched.